What follows are 23 T cell receptor beta chains derived from one specimen sequenced in a study of blood T cell repertoires in COVID-19. Generated by immunoSEQ multiplex PCR, the TCRdb table keeps only in-frame clones and is missing some. The table lists around 250,000 clones, roughly 80% of them singletons, with over 4% in the top ten. The source material was PBMCs or T cells enriched from blood (not recorded which). All receptors derive from a man aged 40-49 years who had been exposed to COVID-19.

The chain couples TRBV29-1 to TRBJ2-7, with 7 positions matching TRBD1. This CDR3 has 12 residues. V trimming: 4 bases; J trimming: 7 bases; junction bases outside the gene matches: 7. The germline V gene encodes CDR1 SQVTM and CDR2 ANQGSEA. The CDR3 protein is CSVAKQGFEQYF. The CDR3 DNA follows: TGCAGCGTTGCAAAACAGGGGTTTGAGCAGTACTTC.

The rearrangement joins TRBV5-1 to TRBJ2-7; the D is unclear. V was pared by 0 bases and J by 3 bases, with 10 bases between. Germline CDR1 and CDR2: SGHRS and YFSETQ. The CDR3 sequence is 14 residues long. Here the CDR3 DNA reads TGCGCCAGCAGCTTGGGGATGAACAGCTACGAGCAGTACTTC. Translated, it gives CASSLGMNSYEQYF.

This clone was recorded a few times. The chain carries TRBV7-9 and TRBJ2-1; a weak D match, TRBD2 (6 bases). V gave up 2 bases and J gave up 8 bases, with 19 bases separating them. Germline assignment: CDR1 SEHNR and CDR2 FQNEAQ (reference sequence). CDR3 size: 16 residues. CDR3 nucleotides: TGTGCCAGCAGCTTAATGGGCTCTCGGGGGTCGGATGAGCAGTTCTTC. It yields the protein CASSLMGSRGSDEQFF.

The chain links TRBV5-1 to TRBJ2-7, with D perhaps TRBD2 (5 bases). Trimming stripped 0 bases from V and 3 bases from J, with 19 bases between. Germline CDR1 is SGHRS and CDR2 is YFSETQ. The CDR3 length is 17 residues. CDR3 sequence: CASSLGANLARVYEQYF. The CDR3 region has the DNA TGCGCCAGCAGCTTGGGTGCCAATCTAGCTAGGGTCTACGAGCAGTACTTC.

The chain uses TRBV13 and TRBJ2-1; 7 bases match TRBD1. The germline V gene has CDR1 PRHDT and CDR2 FYEKMQ (reference sequence). CDR3 length: 13 residues. V shed 6 bases and J 6 bases; nucleotides not matched to a gene: 5. The CDR3 DNA is TGTGCCAGCAGGCAGGGACAGCGCAATGAGCAGTTCTTC. Protein: CASRQGQRNEQFF.

This clone was seen more than once but under ten times. The chain uses TRBV24-1 and TRBJ2-5; TRBD2 aligns across 7 bases. The CDR3 loop spans 14 amino acids. With V trimmed by 1 base and J by 4 bases, 2 bases remained unmatched. The germline V gene has CDR1 KGHDR and CDR2 SFDVKD. The CDR3 is CATSDFSGGETQYF. The CDR3, as DNA: TGTGCCACCAGTGATTTTTCGGGGGGAGAGACCCAGTACTTC.

CDR3 bases: TGTGCCAGCAGCAAAGGTGGCGGGGGGAACACTGAAGCTTTCTTT. Its protein product is CASSKGGGGNTEAFF. The chain recombines TRBV21-1 with TRBJ1-1. TRBV21-1 is an annotated pseudogene. This CDR3 comprises 15 residues.

This clone was observed a handful of times. V and J are TRBV7-2 and TRBJ2-1; D may be TRBD2 (6 bases). V lost 5 bases and J lost 1, with 9 bases in between. The CDR3 covers 14 residues. Germline V CDR1 and CDR2: SGHTA, FQGNSA. CDR3 region: CASSRERSYNEQFF. In nucleotides, the CDR3 is TGTGCCAGCAGCCGGGAGCGGTCCTACAATGAGCAGTTCTTC.

The chain recombines TRBV30 with TRBJ1-4; D possibly corresponds to TRBD1 (5 bases). V was shortened by 2 bases and J by 7 bases, with 11 bases between the two germline ends. Germline CDR1 is GTSNPN and CDR2 is SVGIG (reference sequence). The CDR3 is 13 residues long. For the CDR3, the DNA is TGTGCCTGGAGTAGGCAGGGCATTGAAAAACTGTTTTTT. It encodes CAWSRQGIEKLFF.

V gene TRBV10-3 combines with J gene TRBJ2-6; the match to TRBD1 covers 7 bases. The germline CDR1 and CDR2 sequences are ENHRY and SYGVKD. The CDR3 extends over 17 amino acids. The junction had 12 bases not matched to a gene; V was cut back by 10 bases and J by 0 bases. Written as DNA, the CDR3 is TGTGCCAGTACGATGGGACAGTTAATCTCTGGGGCCAACGTCCTGACTTTC. It codes for CASTMGQLISGANVLTF.

This chain joins TRBV6-5 and TRBJ2-2; 7 bases match TRBD2. This CDR3 has 15 residues. V shed 6 bases, J shed 4 bases, and the junction held 8 bases outside the gene matches. The V gene's germline CDR1 is MNHEY and CDR2 SVGAGI. As DNA, the CDR3 is TGTGCCAGCAGACCCACTAGCGTCCGCACCGGGGAGCTGTTTTTT. It is translated as CASRPTSVRTGELFF.

The chain links TRBV10-2 to TRBJ2-1; 13 bases are shared with TRBD2. J lost 10 bases, V lost 2 bases, and 2 bases had no gene match. The CDR3 has 14 amino acids. From germline, CDR1 is WSHSY and CDR2 SAAADI. CDR3 protein: CASSERLAGGEQFF. CDR3 nucleotides: TGCGCCAGCAGTGAGAGACTAGCGGGAGGCGAGCAGTTCTTC.

The chain carries TRBV5-1 and TRBJ1-4; D is unclear. The germline V and J ends were trimmed by 5 bases and 3 bases, with 8 bases remaining between them. CDR3 length equals 13 residues. From germline, CDR1 is SGHRS and CDR2 YFSETQ. The CDR3 spells CASRANSNEKLFF. CDR3 coding DNA: TGCGCCAGCAGAGCCAATTCTAATGAAAAACTGTTTTTT.

The CDR3 loop reads CASSLSGTSGYYEQYF. CDR3 sequence (DNA): TGCGCCAGCAGCCTAAGCGGGACTAGCGGCTACTACGAGCAGTACTTC. The chain recombines TRBV4-1 with TRBJ2-7; 11 nucleotides align to TRBD2. Germline V gene sequence: CDR1 MGHRA, CDR2 YSYEKL. J lost 3 bases, V lost 4 bases, and 8 bases had no gene match. This CDR3 spans 16 amino acids.

The CDR3 region has the DNA TGCGCCAGCAGCCAACAAGGGGGACGAGTGGTGTCAGATACGCAGTATTTT. Protein product: CASSQQGGRVVSDTQYF. The chain is built from TRBV5-1 and TRBJ2-3; TRBD1 is a possible D gene (6 bases). The CDR3 length is 17 residues. Germline V gene sequence: CDR1 SGHRS, CDR2 YFSETQ. Trimming removed 4 bases from V and 4 bases from J, with 22 bases in between.

The count of this clone is one. The chain joins TRBV10-2 to TRBJ2-1; 10 positions match TRBD2. Germline V gives CDR1 WSHSY, CDR2 SAAADI. V trimming: 7 bases; J trimming: 1 base; junction bases outside the gene matches: 4. The CDR3 is 15 residues long. The CDR3 DNA sequence: TGCGCCAGCAAAGTGGGACTAGCGTCCTACAATGAGCAGTTCTTC. This codes for CASKVGLASYNEQFF.

This clone was detected only a few times. This rearrangement joins TRBV10-3 to TRBJ1-2, with D maybe TRBD1 (5 bases). Between the trimmed V and J ends, which lost 0 bases and 4 bases, there was a span of 9 bases. Per the germline V gene, CDR1 is ENHRY and CDR2 is SYGVKD. This CDR3 is built from 14 residues. The CDR3 protein is CAISESNRIYGYTF. The CDR3 coding sequence is TGTGCCATCAGTGAGTCGAACAGGATCTATGGCTACACCTTC.

This clone was observed a single time. The rearrangement uses TRBV30 and TRBJ1-1; D remains unclear. The CDR3 sequence is 12 residues long. Germline CDR1 is GTSNPN and CDR2 is SVGIG (reference sequence). The V end lost 3 bases, the J end lost 1 base, and 6 bases lay between the germline ends. CDR3 amino acids: CAWSTPNTEAFF. CDR3 DNA: TGTGCCTGGAGCACTCCGAACACTGAAGCTTTCTTT. The full variable domain, completed using reference TRBV30 and TRBJ1-1, is SQTIHQWPATLVQPVGSPLSLECTVEGTSNPNLYWYRQAAGRGLQLLFYSVGIGQISSEVPQNLSASRPQDRQFILSSKKLLLSDSGFYLCAWSTPNTEAFFGQGTRLTVV.

The V call is TRBV10-2, the J call TRBJ1-3; D is perhaps TRBD1 (6 bases). There are 15 residues in the CDR3. Trimming cost V 5 bases and J 0 bases, with 11 bases left between them. Germline V gene sequence: CDR1 WSHSY, CDR2 SAAADI. CDR3 DNA: TGCGCCAGCAGTAGCGGACAGAACTCTGGAAACACCATATATTTT. It encodes CASSSGQNSGNTIYF.

This clone was detected a few times. The chain couples TRBV3-1 (or the pseudogene TRBV3-2) to TRBJ1-2, with D possibly matching TRBD1 (6 bases). The CDR3 totals 14 residues. Germline lookup yields CDR1 LGHDT and CDR2 YNNKEL (reference sequence). Trimming stripped 1 base from V and 2 bases from J, with 8 bases between. The CDR3 loop reads CASSQVTGNYGYTF. CDR3 bases: TGTGCCAGCAGCCAAGTAACAGGGAACTATGGCTACACCTTC.

The chain uses TRBV24-1 and TRBJ2-3, with TRBD2 matching 9 bases. Looked up from germline, CDR1 is KGHDR and CDR2 is SFDVKD. This CDR3 has 15 residues. With 3 bases clipped from V and 4 bases from J, the junction kept 4 bases outside the gene matches. CDR3 amino acids: CATSDPSGDSDTQYF. Written as DNA, the CDR3 is TGTGCCACCAGTGATCCTAGCGGGGATTCAGATACGCAGTATTTT.

The rearrangement joins TRBV29-1 to TRBJ1-5, with 7 bases that match TRBD1. The V gene's germline CDR1 is SQVTM and CDR2 ANQGSEA. CDR3 size: 13 residues. V was pared by 4 bases and J by 5 bases, with 5 bases of the junction left unmatched. CDR3 bases: TGCAGCGTTGGGGCCAGGGGGGATCAGCCCCAGCATTTT. Its protein product is CSVGARGDQPQHF.

This rearrangement joins TRBV10-1 to TRBJ2-3, with no clear D. Trimming removed 0 bases from V and 6 bases from J, with 10 bases in between. The CDR3 runs 14 residues. Germline V gene sequence: CDR1 WNHNN, CDR2 SYGVQD (reference sequence). The CDR3 protein is CASSESTVGDTQYF. The DNA for the CDR3 is TGCGCCAGCAGTGAGTCGACTGTCGGGGATACGCAGTATTTT.